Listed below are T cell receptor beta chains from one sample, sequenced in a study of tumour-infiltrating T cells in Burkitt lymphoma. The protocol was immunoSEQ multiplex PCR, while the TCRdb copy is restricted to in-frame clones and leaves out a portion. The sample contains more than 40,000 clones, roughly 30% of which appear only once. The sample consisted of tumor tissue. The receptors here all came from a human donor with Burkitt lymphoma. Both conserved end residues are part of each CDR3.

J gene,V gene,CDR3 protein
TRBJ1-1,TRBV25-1,CASSDPRGGNTEAFF
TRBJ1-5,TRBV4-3,CASSGTRRQPQHF
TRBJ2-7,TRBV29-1,CSVAGQYSYEQYF
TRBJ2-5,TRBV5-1,CASSLVGGEETQYF
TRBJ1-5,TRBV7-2,CASSLGQGPDQPQHF
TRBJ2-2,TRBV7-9,CASSRDRGRNFYTGELFF
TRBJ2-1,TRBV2,CASRAGGLYNEQFF
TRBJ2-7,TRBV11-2,CASRTGQGDSYEQYF
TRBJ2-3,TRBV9,CASSGGRLAGSTDTQYF
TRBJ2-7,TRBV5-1,CASSLARPPYEQYF
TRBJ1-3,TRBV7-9,CASSLTGADTIYF
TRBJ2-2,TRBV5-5,CASLPASGGFGELFF
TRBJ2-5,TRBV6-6,CASSSSRDHPGTQYF
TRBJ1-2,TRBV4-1,CATGSQGVYGYTF
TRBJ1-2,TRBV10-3,CAISDRDRGSGGYTF
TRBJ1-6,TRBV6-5,CASRKGSSYNSPLHF
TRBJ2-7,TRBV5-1,CASSLQTGYEQYF
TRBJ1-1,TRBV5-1,CASSLGGPNTEAFF
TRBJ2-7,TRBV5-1,CASSLVKGQGSEQYF
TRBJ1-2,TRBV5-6,CASSLAGDRASYGYTF
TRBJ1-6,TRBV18,CASSETENSPLHF
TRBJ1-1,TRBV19,CASRGNRDSIMNTEAFF
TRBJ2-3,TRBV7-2,CASSFHSTGWEDTQYF
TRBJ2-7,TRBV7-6,CASSLGTSGGDEQYF
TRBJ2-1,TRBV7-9,CASSPRNEQFF
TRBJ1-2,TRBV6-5,CASSQNPGGGRYTF
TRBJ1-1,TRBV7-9,CASSRGESAEAFF
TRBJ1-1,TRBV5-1,CASSPAGGMNTEAFF
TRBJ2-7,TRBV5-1,CASTPREQSEQYF
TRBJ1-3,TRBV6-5,CASSSLQGFGNTIYF
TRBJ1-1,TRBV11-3,CASSLDSASTEAFF
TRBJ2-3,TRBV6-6,CASSPPTSGGADTQYF
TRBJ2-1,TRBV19,CATRRGEYDEQFF
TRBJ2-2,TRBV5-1,CASSLRQGATGELFF
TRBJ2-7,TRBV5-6,CASSLRDTGYEQYF
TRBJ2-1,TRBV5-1,CASSLGSGGTYNEQFF
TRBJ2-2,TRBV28,CASSPGGTGELFF
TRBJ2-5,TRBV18,CASDRQGGETQYF
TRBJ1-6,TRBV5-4,CASSTMTGTNNSPLHF
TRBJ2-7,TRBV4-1,CASSHTGVYEQYF
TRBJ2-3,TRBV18,CASSPPSTDTQYF
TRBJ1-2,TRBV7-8,CASSVRDRGDYGYTF
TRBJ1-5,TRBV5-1,CASSLDAGGNQPQHF
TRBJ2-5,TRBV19,CASSWRGEETQYF
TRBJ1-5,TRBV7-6,CASSLGGQKQPQHF
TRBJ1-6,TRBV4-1,CASSQGNGRPKNSPLHF
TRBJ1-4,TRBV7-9,CASSLSGQHNEKLFF
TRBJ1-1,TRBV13,CASGSVFVGQGSAFF
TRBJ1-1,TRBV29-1,CSVGQGVRSEAFF
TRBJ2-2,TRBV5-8,CASRAGPNTGELFF
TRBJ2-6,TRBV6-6,CASSSTDSGANVLTF
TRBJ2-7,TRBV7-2,CASSLTSGLYEQYF
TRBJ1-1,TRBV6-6,CASSYSTGISPLEAFF
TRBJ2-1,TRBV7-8,CASSLDNEQFF